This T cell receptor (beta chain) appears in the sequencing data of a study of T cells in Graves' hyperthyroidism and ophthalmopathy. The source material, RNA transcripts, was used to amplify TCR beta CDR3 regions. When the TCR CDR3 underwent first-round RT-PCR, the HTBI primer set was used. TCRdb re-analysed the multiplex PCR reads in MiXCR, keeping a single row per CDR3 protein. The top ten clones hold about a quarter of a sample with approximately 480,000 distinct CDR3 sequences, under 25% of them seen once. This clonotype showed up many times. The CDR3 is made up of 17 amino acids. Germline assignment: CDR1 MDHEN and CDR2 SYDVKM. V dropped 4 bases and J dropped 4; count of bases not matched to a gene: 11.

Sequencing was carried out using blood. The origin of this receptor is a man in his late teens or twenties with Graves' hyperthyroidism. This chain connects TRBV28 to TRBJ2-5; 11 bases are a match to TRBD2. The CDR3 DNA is TGTGCCAGCAGTTCCCCCTTTAGCGGGGGGGCGGGAGAGACCCAGTACTTC. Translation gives CASSSPFSGGAGETQYF.